This T cell receptor (beta chain) was obtained from a study of blood T cell repertoires in COVID-19. Study-level background: Material from acute and convalescent COVID-19 was sourced from the United States, Italy and Spain. PBMCs, B-cell-depleted T cells, or T cells were the source of the cDNA or gDNA that made up the material.

Methods used by the authors: It was from reference gene primer amplification that nucleated cell counts were estimated. TCRdb's copy holds only in-frame clones and misses some; the assay was immunoSEQ multiplex PCR. D and trimming come from the DNA, and the V and J calls and clone size come from that table. Of about 220,000 clones in the sample, 65% to 85% are singletons; the top ten hold 13%. V was cut by 3 bases and J by 0 bases, with 13 bases left in between. The CDR3 totals 16 residues. Germline loops: CDR1 SGHRS, CDR2 YFSETQ. This chain uses TRBV5-1 with TRBJ2-1; D remains ambiguous. Sequencing was carried out using peripheral blood. The TCR was taken from a human donor in a cohort sampled during active COVID-19. The CDR3 is CASSSFSGLSYNEQFF. For the CDR3, the DNA is TGCGCCAGCAGCTCGTTTTCAGGCCTCTCCTACAATGAGCAGTTCTTC. The entire variable domain, with the rest obtained from reference TRBV5-1 and TRBJ2-1, is as follows: KAGVTQTPRYLIKTRGQQVTLSCSPISGHRSVSWYQQTPGQGLQFLFEYFSETQRNKGNFPGRFSGRQFSNSRSEMNVSTLELGDSALYLCASSSFSGLSYNEQFFGPGTRLTVL.